These T cell receptor beta chains were read from a single sample in a study of T-cell reconstitution after alpha-beta-depleted transplantation in children. Each CDR3 protein gets one entry after TCRdb re-called the PCR reads with MiXCR. The data contain roughly 420,000 distinct CDR3 sequences, around 15% of them singletons. The source material was PBMCs, mostly from graft donor cells, sampled 360 days after TCRalphabeta/CD19-depleted stem cell transplant. These receptors were collected from a boy younger than two who had a stem cell transplant for Wiskott-Aldrich syndrome, so the T cells may come from the graft donor. The CDR3 runs from the conserved cysteine through the conserved F or W. Each record gives: D gene, V gene, J gene, clone size, CDR3 protein, CDR3 DNA. The D gene is left open where the match is weak. Only part of the rows carry a size: once, few, many, or a class if the clone is expanded.

NA,TRBV18,TRBJ2-1,NA,CASSPEVVPYNEQFF,TGTGCCAGCTCACCAGAGGTTGTCCCCTACAATGAGCAGTTCTTC
NA,TRBV30,TRBJ1-5,NA,CAWSPTLQGNQPQHF,TGTGCCTGGAGTCCCACCCTCCAGGGGAATCAGCCCCAGCATTTT
TRBD2,TRBV3-1,TRBJ2-1,few,CASSQDTTGGTYNEQFF,TGTGCCAGCAGCCAAGACACCACGGGGGGGACTTACAATGAGCAGTTCTTC
NA,TRBV5-1,TRBJ2-3,NA,CASSVGSTDTQYF,TGCGCCAGCAGCGTAGGGAGCACAGATACGCAGTATTTT
TRBD2,TRBV11-2,TRBJ2-1,few,CASSRTLAGLNEQFF,TGTGCCAGCAGTCGTACACTAGCGGGACTCAATGAGCAGTTCTTC
TRBD1,TRBV14,TRBJ2-2,NA,CASSHRQGNTGELFF,TGTGCCAGCAGCCATCGACAGGGGAACACCGGGGAGCTGTTTTTT
TRBD2,TRBV6-2/TRBV6-3,TRBJ2-1,many,CASSQREGYNEQFF,TGTGCCAGCAGCCAGCGGGAGGGTTACAATGAGCAGTTCTTC
NA,TRBV12-3/TRBV12-4,TRBJ2-7,NA,CASSFRQEQYF,TGTGCCAGCAGTTTCCGACAGGAGCAGTACTTC
TRBD2,TRBV12-3/TRBV12-4,TRBJ2-1,NA,CASSLFQRLAVKGGNEQFF,TGTGCCAGCAGTTTATTCCAGCGGCTAGCGGTCAAGGGAGGCAATGAGCAGTTCTTC
TRBD2,TRBV5-1,TRBJ2-3,NA,CASSSWRGLRTDTQYF,TGCGCCAGCAGCTCTTGGCGGGGGTTAAGAACAGATACGCAGTATTTT
NA,TRBV29-1,TRBJ1-1,few,CSVEGNTEAFF,TGCAGCGTTGAAGGGAACACTGAAGCTTTCTTT
NA,TRBV24-1,TRBJ2-7,NA,CTAYAEAYEQYF,TGTACAGCCTATGCGGAAGCCTACGAGCAGTACTTC
TRBD1,TRBV12-3/TRBV12-4,TRBJ2-7,NA,CASSFPGQASYEQYF,TGTGCCAGCAGTTTCCCGGGACAGGCATCCTACGAGCAGTACTTC
NA,TRBV5-1,TRBJ1-3,many,CASSFAGSSGNTIYF,TGCGCCAGCAGCTTTGCAGGCTCCTCTGGAAACACCATATATTTT
TRBD2,TRBV4-2,TRBJ2-3,NA,CASSQDPAGAGAPTDTQYF,TGTGCCAGCAGCCAAGACCCAGCGGGGGCCGGGGCCCCCACAGATACGCAGTATTTT
NA,TRBV3-1,TRBJ2-1,NA,CASSLRLSAYSYNEQFF,TGTGCCAGCAGCCTCCGTCTTAGCGCGTACTCCTACAATGAGCAGTTCTTC
NA,TRBV4-2,TRBJ2-5,many,CASSQLRVQKGTQYF,TGTGCCAGCAGCCAACTCCGGGTCCAAAAAGGGACCCAGTACTTC
TRBD2,TRBV24-1,TRBJ2-5,NA,CATSDLGLGAAQYF,TGTGCCACCAGTGACCTGGGACTAGGGGCGGCCCAGTACTTC
NA,TRBV4-1,TRBJ2-5,few,CASSQVLRETQYF,TGCGCCAGCAGCCAAGTCCTCAGGGAGACCCAGTACTTC
NA,TRBV7-8,TRBJ1-6,NA,CASSSRGSPLHF,TGTGCCAGCAGCTCGCGGGGCTCACCCCTCCACTTT
NA,TRBV29-1,TRBJ2-7,few,CSVEGLQGNEQYF,TGCAGCGTTGAAGGCCTCCAGGGCAACGAGCAGTACTTC
NA,TRBV4-3,TRBJ2-1,NA,CASSQEERPWGQFF,TGCGCCAGCAGCCAAGAGGAACGGCCCTGGGGGCAGTTCTTC
TRBD2,TRBV20-1,TRBJ2-3,NA,CSAIGRLAGASSTDTQYF,TGCAGTGCTATAGGTCGACTAGCGGGAGCCTCTAGCACAGATACGCAGTATTTT
NA,TRBV29-1,TRBJ2-3,NA,CSVEKGLGESDTQYF,TGCAGCGTTGAAAAGGGACTGGGAGAATCAGATACGCAGTATTTT
NA,TRBV28,TRBJ1-4,few,CASSLFGDLNEKLFF,TGTGCCAGCAGTTTATTTGGGGACCTTAATGAAAAACTGTTTTTT
NA,TRBV12-3/TRBV12-4,TRBJ2-5,many,CASSQVEGWVRETQYF,TGTGCCAGCAGTCAGGTGGAGGGATGGGTTAGGGAGACCCAGTACTTC
TRBD2,TRBV15,TRBJ2-3,few,CATSGYGGSVVTDTQYF,TGTGCCACCAGCGGATACGGCGGGAGTGTCGTCACAGATACGCAGTATTTT
NA,TRBV3-1,TRBJ1-4,many,CASSQLGPNEKLFF,TGTGCCAGCAGCCAGTTGGGACCTAATGAAAAACTGTTTTTT
NA,TRBV7-2,TRBJ1-6,many,CASSTQWAYNSPLHF,TGTGCCAGCAGCACGCAGTGGGCCTATAATTCACCCCTCCACTTT
NA,TRBV6-2/TRBV6-3,TRBJ2-1,many,CASGRIGEQFF,TGTGCCAGCGGTCGCATTGGTGAGCAGTTCTTC
NA,TRBV6-5,TRBJ2-5,NA,CASSYPPAGTPRSTQYF,TGTGCCAGCAGTTACCCTCCCGCCGGGACTCCAAGATCGACCCAGTACTTC
TRBD2,TRBV18,TRBJ2-1,few,CASHRGGPFGNEQFF,TGTGCCAGCCACCGGGGGGGTCCGTTTGGCAATGAGCAGTTCTTC
NA,TRBV7-9,TRBJ2-1,few,CASSLERDEQFF,TGTGCCAGCAGCTTGGAGAGGGATGAGCAGTTCTTC
TRBD2,TRBV11-2,TRBJ2-3,NA,CASYLAGNTDTQYF,TGTGCCAGCTACCTAGCGGGGAACACAGATACGCAGTATTTT
NA,TRBV5-6,TRBJ2-7,NA,CARSAGRYSYEQYF,TGTGCCAGGAGCGCGGGACGCTACTCCTACGAGCAGTACTTC
NA,TRBV12-3/TRBV12-4,TRBJ2-3,NA,CASSLEAGLAQYF,TGTGCCAGCAGTTTAGAGGCGGGACTGGCGCAGTATTTT
NA,TRBV5-1,TRBJ2-1,NA,CASSLDLPYNEQFF,TGCGCCAGCAGCTTGGACCTTCCCTACAATGAGCAGTTCTTC
NA,TRBV12-3/TRBV12-4,TRBJ1-1,few,CASSYTGIAEAFF,TGTGCCAGCAGTTACACGGGAATAGCTGAAGCTTTCTTT
TRBD1,TRBV5-1,TRBJ1-1,NA,CASSLYAGGGTEGFF,TGCGCCAGCAGCCTATACGCAGGGGGCGGAACTGAAGGTTTCTTT
NA,TRBV11-2,TRBJ2-7,NA,CASSLELIRYF,TGTGCCAGCAGCTTAGAGCTGATTCGGTACTTC
TRBD1,TRBV19,TRBJ1-2,NA,CASTTLRTGGSGYTF,TGTGCCAGTACCACACTAAGGACAGGGGGCTCTGGCTACACCTTC
TRBD1,TRBV12-3/TRBV12-4,TRBJ2-7,few,CASSLALFGTAASYEQYF,TGTGCCAGCAGTTTAGCGCTATTCGGGACAGCCGCATCCTACGAGCAGTACTTC
NA,TRBV7-6,TRBJ2-1,few,CASSLVSRRRGASYNEQFF,TGTGCCAGCAGCTTAGTGAGCCGACGTCGGGGGGCGTCCTACAATGAGCAGTTCTTC
NA,TRBV2,TRBJ1-1,NA,CASKRSVLGGNTEAFF,TGTGCCAGCAAGCGGTCCGTTTTAGGGGGTAACACTGAAGCTTTCTTT
TRBD1,TRBV29-1,TRBJ2-7,NA,CSVEGTGTRNEQYF,TGCAGCGTTGAGGGGACAGGGACCAGGAACGAGCAGTACTTC
TRBD2,TRBV6-1,TRBJ2-2,NA,CASTSRLANTGELFF,TGTGCCAGCACCTCCCGACTAGCCAACACCGGGGAGCTGTTTTTT
TRBD1,TRBV15,TRBJ2-2,NA,CATSRGDRVPGELFF,TGTGCCACCAGCAGAGGTGACAGGGTGCCCGGGGAGCTGTTTTTT
TRBD2,TRBV4-3,TRBJ2-2,NA,CASSQDTSGRRIGELFF,TGCGCCAGCAGCCAAGATACTAGCGGGAGAAGGATCGGGGAGCTGTTTTTT
NA,TRBV12-3/TRBV12-4,TRBJ2-5,NA,CASSLALTREETQYF,TGCGCCAGCAGTTTAGCGCTTACTCGGGAAGAGACCCAGTACTTC
TRBD1,TRBV24-1,TRBJ2-2,few,CATSDPPGQGTGELFF,TGTGCCACCAGTGATCCCCCGGGACAGGGGACCGGGGAGCTGTTTTTT
NA,TRBV10-3,TRBJ2-2,NA,CAISESSVYLNTGELFF,TGTGCCATCAGTGAGTCGTCGGTGTACCTGAACACCGGGGAGCTGTTTTTT
NA,TRBV12-3/TRBV12-4,TRBJ2-3,NA,CASSLAVTSGGTDTQYF,TGTGCCAGCAGTTTGGCCGTAACTAGTGGGGGCACAGATACGCAGTATTTT
NA,TRBV29-1,TRBJ1-2,NA,CSVYSPNYGYTF,TGCAGCGTGTACAGCCCTAACTATGGCTACACCTTC
TRBD2,TRBV5-1,TRBJ2-7,many,CASSSGLAGFYEQYF,TGCGCCAGCAGCTCGGGACTAGCGGGGTTCTACGAGCAGTACTTC
NA,TRBV7-9,TRBJ1-1,few,CASSGGETEAFF,TGTGCCAGCAGCGGAGGCGAAACTGAAGCTTTCTTT
TRBD2,TRBV10-3,TRBJ2-3,few,CAISASGGRTDTQYF,TGTGCCATCAGTGCCTCTGGCGGGAGAACAGATACGCAGTATTTT
NA,TRBV6-1,TRBJ2-4,NA,CASEGSKNIQYF,TGTGCCAGCGAGGGATCCAAAAACATTCAGTACTTC
NA,TRBV29-1,TRBJ2-7,few,CSVGGSTRTYEQYF,TGCAGCGTTGGGGGAAGTACCCGGACCTACGAGCAGTACTTC
NA,TRBV5-1,TRBJ2-3,few,CASSLAALVPTDTQYF,TGCGCCAGCAGCTTGGCCGCGCTAGTCCCCACAGATACGCAGTATTTT